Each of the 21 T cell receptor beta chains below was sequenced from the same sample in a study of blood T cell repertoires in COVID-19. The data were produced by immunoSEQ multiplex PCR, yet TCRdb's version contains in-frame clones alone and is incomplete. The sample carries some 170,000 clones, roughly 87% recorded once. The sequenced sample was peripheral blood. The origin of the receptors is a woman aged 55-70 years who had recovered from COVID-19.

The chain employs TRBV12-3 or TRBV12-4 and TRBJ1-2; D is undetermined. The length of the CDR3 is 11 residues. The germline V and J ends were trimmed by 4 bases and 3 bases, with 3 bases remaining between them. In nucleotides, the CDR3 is TGTGCCAGCAGTTCGTACTATGGCTACACCTTC. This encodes CASSSYYGYTF.

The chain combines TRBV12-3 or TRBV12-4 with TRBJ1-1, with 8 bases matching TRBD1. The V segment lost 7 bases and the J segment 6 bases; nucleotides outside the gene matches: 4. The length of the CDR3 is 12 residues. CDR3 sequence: CASTKQGAEAFF. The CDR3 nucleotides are TGTGCCAGCACAAAACAGGGGGCTGAAGCTTTCTTT.

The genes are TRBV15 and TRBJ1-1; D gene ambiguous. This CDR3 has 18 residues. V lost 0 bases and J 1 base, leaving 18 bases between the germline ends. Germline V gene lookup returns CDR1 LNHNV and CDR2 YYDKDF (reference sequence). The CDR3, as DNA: TGTGCCACCAGCAGAGATCTATCAGCGGCAGTTTCGAACACTGAAGCTTTCTTT. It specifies CATSRDLSAAVSNTEAFF.

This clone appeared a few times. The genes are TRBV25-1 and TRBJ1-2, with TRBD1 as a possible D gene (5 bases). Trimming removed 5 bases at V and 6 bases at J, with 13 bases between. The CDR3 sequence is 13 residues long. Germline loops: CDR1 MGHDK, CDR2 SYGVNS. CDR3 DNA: TGTGCCAGCAGTAGCCTGACAGATGATGGCTACACCTTC. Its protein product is CASSSLTDDGYTF.

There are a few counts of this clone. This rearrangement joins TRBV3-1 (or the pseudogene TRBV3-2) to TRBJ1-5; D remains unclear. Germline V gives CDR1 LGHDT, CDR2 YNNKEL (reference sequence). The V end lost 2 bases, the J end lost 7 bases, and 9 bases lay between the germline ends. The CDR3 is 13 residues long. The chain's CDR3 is CASSQSREQPQHF. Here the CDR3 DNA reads TGTGCCAGCAGCCAATCTCGGGAACAGCCCCAGCATTTT.

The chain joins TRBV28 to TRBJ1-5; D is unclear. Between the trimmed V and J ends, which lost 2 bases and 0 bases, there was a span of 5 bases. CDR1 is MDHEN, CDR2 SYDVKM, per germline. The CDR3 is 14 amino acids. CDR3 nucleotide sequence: TGTGCCAGCAGTTTAGGAGTTAGCAATCAGCCCCAGCATTTT. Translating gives CASSLGVSNQPQHF.

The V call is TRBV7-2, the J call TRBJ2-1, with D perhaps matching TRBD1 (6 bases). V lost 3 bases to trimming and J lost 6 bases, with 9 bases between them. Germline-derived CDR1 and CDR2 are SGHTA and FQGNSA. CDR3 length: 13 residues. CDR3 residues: CASSFSGANEQFF. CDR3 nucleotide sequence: TGTGCCAGCAGCTTCTCAGGGGCCAATGAGCAGTTCTTC.

The CDR3 loop is CASGAGLGEKLFF. The DNA for the CDR3 is TGTGCCAGCGGGGCAGGGTTAGGTGAAAAACTGTTTTTT. V gene TRBV28 combines with J gene TRBJ1-4; a weak D match, TRBD1 (5 bases). The CDR3 runs to 13 residues. CDR1 is MDHEN, CDR2 SYDVKM, per germline. V lost 8 bases, J lost 7 bases, and 14 bases lay in between.

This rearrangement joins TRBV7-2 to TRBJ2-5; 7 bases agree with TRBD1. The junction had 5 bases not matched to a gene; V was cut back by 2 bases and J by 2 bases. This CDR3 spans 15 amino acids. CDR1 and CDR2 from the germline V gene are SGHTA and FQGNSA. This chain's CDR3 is CASSLYGGQQETQYF. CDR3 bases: TGTGCCAGCAGCTTATATGGGGGACAGCAAGAGACCCAGTACTTC.

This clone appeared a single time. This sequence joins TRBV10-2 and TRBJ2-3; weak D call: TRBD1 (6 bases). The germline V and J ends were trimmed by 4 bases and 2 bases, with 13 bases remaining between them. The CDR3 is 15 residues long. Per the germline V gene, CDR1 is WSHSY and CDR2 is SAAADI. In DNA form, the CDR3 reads TGCGCCAGCAGTGGACCAAGGACAGACACAGATACGCAGTATTTT. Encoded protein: CASSGPRTDTDTQYF.

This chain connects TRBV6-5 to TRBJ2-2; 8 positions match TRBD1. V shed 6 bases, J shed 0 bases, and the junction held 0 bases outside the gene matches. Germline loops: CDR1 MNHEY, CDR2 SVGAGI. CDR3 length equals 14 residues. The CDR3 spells CASRDRANTGELFF. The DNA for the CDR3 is TGTGCCAGCAGGGACAGGGCGAACACCGGGGAGCTGTTTTTT.

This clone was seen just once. CDR3 in DNA: TGTGCCAGCAGCTTAGGGGGCCCCAATGAGCAGTTCTTC. It encodes CASSLGGPNEQFF. The J gene is TRBJ2-1, the V gene TRBV7-9; TRBD1 might be the D (5 bases). This CDR3 spans 13 amino acids. Germline CDR1 reads SEHNR; CDR2 reads FQNEAQ (reference sequence). Trimming shortened V by 1 base and J by 6 bases, and 7 bases separated the two germline ends.

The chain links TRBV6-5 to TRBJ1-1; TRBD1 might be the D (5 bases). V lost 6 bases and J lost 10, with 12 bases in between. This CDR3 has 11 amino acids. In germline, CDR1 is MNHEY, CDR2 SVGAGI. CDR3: CASRLGHLAFF. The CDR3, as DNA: TGTGCCAGCAGACTTGGACACCTAGCTTTCTTT.

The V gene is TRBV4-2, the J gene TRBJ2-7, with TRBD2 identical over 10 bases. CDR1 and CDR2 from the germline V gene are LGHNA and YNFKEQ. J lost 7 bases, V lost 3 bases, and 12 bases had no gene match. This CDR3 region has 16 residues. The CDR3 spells CASSQPEGLAGVEQYF. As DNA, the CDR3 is TGTGCCAGCAGCCAGCCAGAAGGCCTAGCGGGGGTTGAGCAGTACTTC.

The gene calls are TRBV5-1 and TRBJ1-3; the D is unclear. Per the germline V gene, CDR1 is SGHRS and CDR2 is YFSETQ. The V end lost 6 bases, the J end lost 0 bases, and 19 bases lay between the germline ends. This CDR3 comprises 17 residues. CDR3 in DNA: TGCGCCAGCACCCCCTCTCTCGGTATCGGCTCTGGAAACACCATATATTTT. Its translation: CASTPSLGIGSGNTIYF.

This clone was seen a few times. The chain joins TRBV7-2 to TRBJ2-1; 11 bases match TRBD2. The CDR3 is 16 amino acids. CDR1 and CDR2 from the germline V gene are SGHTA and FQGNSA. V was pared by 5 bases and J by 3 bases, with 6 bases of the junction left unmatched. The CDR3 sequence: CASSPTSGGFYNEQFF. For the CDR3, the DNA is TGTGCCAGCAGCCCTACTAGCGGGGGCTTCTACAATGAGCAGTTCTTC.

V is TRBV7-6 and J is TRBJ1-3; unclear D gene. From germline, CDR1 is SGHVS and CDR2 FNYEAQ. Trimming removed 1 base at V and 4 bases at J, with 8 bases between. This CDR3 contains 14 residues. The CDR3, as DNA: TGTGCCAGCAGCTTAGAAGCTTTGGGAAACACCATATATTTT. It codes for CASSLEALGNTIYF. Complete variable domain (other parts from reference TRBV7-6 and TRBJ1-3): GAGVSQSPRYKVTKRGQDVALRCDPISGHVSLYWYRQALGQGPEFLTYFNYEAQQDKSGLPNDRFSAERPEGSISTLTIQRTEQRDSAMYRCASSLEALGNTIYFGEGSWLTVV.

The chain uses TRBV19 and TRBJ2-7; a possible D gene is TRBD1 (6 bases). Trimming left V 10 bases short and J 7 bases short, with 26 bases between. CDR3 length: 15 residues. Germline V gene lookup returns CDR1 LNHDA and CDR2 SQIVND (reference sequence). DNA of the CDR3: TGTGCCATTTACATACTCACAGGGTCGGGCACGGAGCAGTACTTC. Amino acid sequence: CAIYILTGSGTEQYF.

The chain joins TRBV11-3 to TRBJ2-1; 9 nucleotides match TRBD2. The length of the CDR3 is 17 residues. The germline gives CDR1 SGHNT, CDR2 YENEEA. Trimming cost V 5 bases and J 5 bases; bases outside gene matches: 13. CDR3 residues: CASSPLGGGGANNEQFF. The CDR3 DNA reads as TGTGCCAGCAGCCCCCTTGGCGGCGGGGGGGCAAACAATGAGCAGTTCTTC.

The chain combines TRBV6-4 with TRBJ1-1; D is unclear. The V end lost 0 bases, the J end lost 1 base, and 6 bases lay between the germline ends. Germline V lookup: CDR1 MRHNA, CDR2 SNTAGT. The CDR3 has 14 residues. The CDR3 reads CASSDSAGNTEAFF. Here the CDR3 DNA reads TGTGCCAGCAGTGACTCCGCAGGGAACACTGAAGCTTTCTTT.

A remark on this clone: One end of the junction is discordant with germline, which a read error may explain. CDR3 sequence: CASSLEQGVGEQFF. CDR3 DNA: TGTGCTAGCAGCTTAGAACAGGGGGTGGGTGAGCAGTTCTTC. The rearrangement joins TRBV7-7 to TRBJ2-1; 8 nucleotides match TRBD1. CDR3 length: 14 residues. Germline loops: CDR1 SSHAT, CDR2 FNYEAQ (reference sequence). Drawing the rest from reference TRBV7-7 and TRBJ2-1, the complete variable domain is GAGVSQSPRYKVTKRGQDVTLRCDPISSHATLYWYQQALGQGPEFLTYFNYEAQPDKSGLPSDRFSAERPEGSISTLTIQRTEQRDSAMYRCASSLEQGVGEQFFGPGTRLTVL.